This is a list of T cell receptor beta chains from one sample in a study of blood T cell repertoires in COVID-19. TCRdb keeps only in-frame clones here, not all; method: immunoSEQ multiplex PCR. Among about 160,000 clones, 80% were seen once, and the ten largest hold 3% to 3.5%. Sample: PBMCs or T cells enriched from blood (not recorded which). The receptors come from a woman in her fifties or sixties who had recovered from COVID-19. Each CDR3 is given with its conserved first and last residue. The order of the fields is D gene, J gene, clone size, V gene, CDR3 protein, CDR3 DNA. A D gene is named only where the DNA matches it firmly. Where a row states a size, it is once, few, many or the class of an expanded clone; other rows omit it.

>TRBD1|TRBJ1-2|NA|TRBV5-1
CASSLNLPGQGAGGYTF
TGCGCCAGCAGCTTGAATCTTCCGGGGCAGGGGGCCGGTGGCTACACCTTC
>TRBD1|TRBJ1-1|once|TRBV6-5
CASSTRTGATEAFF
TGTGCCAGCAGTACTAGGACAGGGGCCACTGAAGCTTTCTTT
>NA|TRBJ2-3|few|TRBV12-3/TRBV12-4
CASSFTETDTQYF
TGTGCCAGCAGTTTTACGGAGACTGATACGCAGTATTTT
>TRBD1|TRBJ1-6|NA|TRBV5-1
CASSRQGTSNSPLHF
TGCGCCAGCAGCCGACAGGGGACGAGTAATTCACCCCTCCACTTT
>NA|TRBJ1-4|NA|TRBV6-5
CASSYAGTGNEKLFF
TGTGCCAGCAGTTACGCCGGGACTGGGAATGAAAAACTGTTTTTT
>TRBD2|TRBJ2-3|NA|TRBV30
CAWNTGGPQADTQYF
TGTGCCTGGAACACGGGGGGTCCCCAGGCAGATACGCAGTATTTT
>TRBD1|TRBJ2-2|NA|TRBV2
CASSWDRGNTGELFF
TGTGCCAGCAGCTGGGACAGGGGAAATACCGGGGAGCTGTTTTTT
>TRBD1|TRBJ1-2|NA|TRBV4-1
CASSQDQNRGGYYGYTF
TGCGCCAGCAGCCAAGATCAGAATAGAGGGGGCTACTATGGCTACACCTTC
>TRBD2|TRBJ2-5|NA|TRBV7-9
CASSLMRGAGETQYF
TGTGCCAGCAGCTTAATGCGGGGGGCGGGAGAGACCCAGTACTTC
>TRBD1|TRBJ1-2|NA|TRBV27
CASSLRWDRGGWGYTF
TGTGCCAGCAGTTTACGCTGGGACAGGGGGGGATGGGGCTACACCTTC
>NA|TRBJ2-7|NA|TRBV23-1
CASSLNRAQGIYEQYF
TGCGCCAGCAGCCTCAATCGGGCGCAGGGAATCTACGAGCAGTACTTC
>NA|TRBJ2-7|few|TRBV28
CASSFVEYEQYF
TGTGCCAGCAGTTTCGTGGAGTACGAGCAGTACTTC
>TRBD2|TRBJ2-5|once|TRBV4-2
CASSQDLTGGQETQYF
TGTGCCAGCAGCCAAGATCTAACGGGGGGGCAAGAGACCCAGTACTTC
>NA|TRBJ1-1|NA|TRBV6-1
CASSERGRGPEAFF
TGTGCCAGCAGTGAAAGAGGCAGGGGTCCTGAAGCTTTCTTT
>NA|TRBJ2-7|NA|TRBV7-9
CASSPYFAGPLYEQYF
TGTGCCAGCAGCCCGTACTTTGCGGGACCCCTCTACGAGCAGTACTTC
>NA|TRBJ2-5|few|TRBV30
CAWSVIEVSETQYF
TGTGCCTGGAGTGTAATCGAGGTCTCGGAGACCCAGTACTTC
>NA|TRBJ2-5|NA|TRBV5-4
CASSLDEGPATQYF
TGTGCCAGCAGCTTGGACGAGGGTCCGGCGACCCAGTACTTC
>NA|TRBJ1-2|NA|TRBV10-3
CAIRAQGFTYGYTF
TGTGCCATCAGGGCCCAGGGGTTCACCTATGGCTACACCTTC
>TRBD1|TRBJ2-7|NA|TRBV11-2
CASSSPTTGGHEQYF
TGTGCCAGCAGCTCCCCAACTACAGGGGGCCACGAGCAGTACTTC
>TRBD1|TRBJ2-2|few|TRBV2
CASRTGGVNTGELFF
TGTGCCAGCAGGACAGGGGGCGTCAACACCGGGGAGCTGTTTTTT
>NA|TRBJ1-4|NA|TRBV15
CATSREGSRANEKLFF
TGTGCCACCAGCAGAGAAGGGTCGAGGGCTAATGAAAAACTGTTTTTT
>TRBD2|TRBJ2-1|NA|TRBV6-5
CASSLTGTSLNEQFF
TGTGCCAGCAGTTTGACCGGGACTAGCCTCAATGAGCAGTTCTTC
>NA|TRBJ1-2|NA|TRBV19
CASSRTASTYGYTF
TGTGCCAGTAGTCGGACAGCCTCAACCTATGGCTACACCTTC
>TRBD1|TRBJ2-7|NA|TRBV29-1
CSVRQGGSYEQYF
TGCAGCGTTCGACAGGGGGGGTCCTACGAGCAGTACTTC
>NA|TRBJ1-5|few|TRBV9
CASSVDGGDQPQHF
TGTGCCAGCAGCGTAGATGGGGGGGATCAGCCCCAGCATTTT